A selection of T cell receptor beta chains follows, all from one sample in a study of blood T cell repertoires in COVID-19. The table came from immunoSEQ multiplex PCR; TCRdb's copy has only in-frame clones and leaves some out. The table has fewer than 250,000 clones, around four fifths seen once. Material for sequencing was peripheral blood. The receptors here all came from a man aged 55 to 69 with COVID-19, enrolled during active disease. The CDR3 runs from the conserved cysteine through the conserved F or W. The order of the fields is V gene, J gene, D gene, clone size, CDR3 protein, CDR3 DNA. D genes are given only for firm matches. A clone size is listed for some rows: how often the clone was seen (once, few, many), or a class if it is expanded.

V gene: TRBV9
J gene: TRBJ2-1
D gene: TRBD1
clone size: .
CDR3 protein: CASSATGDEQFF
CDR3 DNA: TGTGCCAGCAGCGCCACAGGGGACGAGCAGTTCTTC

V gene: TRBV9
J gene: TRBJ2-3
D gene: TRBD2
clone size: .
CDR3 protein: CASSVGLAGEQDTQYF
CDR3 DNA: TGTGCCAGCAGCGTGGGACTAGCGGGAGAGCAAGATACGCAGTATTTT

V gene: TRBV30
J gene: TRBJ1-6
D gene: TRBD1
clone size: once
CDR3 protein: CAWALGTVNSPLHF
CDR3 DNA: TGTGCCTGGGCGCTCGGGACAGTAAATTCACCCCTCCACTTT

V gene: TRBV12-3/TRBV12-4
J gene: TRBJ2-1
D gene: .
clone size: few
CDR3 protein: CASSLLVARFF
CDR3 DNA: TGTGCCAGCAGTTTATTAGTAGCACGGTTCTTC

V gene: TRBV5-1
J gene: TRBJ2-1
D gene: .
clone size: .
CDR3 protein: CASSVGRTVGNEQFF
CDR3 DNA: TGCGCCAGCAGCGTAGGGAGGACGGTAGGCAATGAGCAGTTCTTC

V gene: TRBV18
J gene: TRBJ1-5
D gene: .
clone size: .
CDR3 protein: CASSPAGANQPQHF
CDR3 DNA: TGTGCCAGCTCACCAGCAGGGGCCAATCAGCCCCAGCATTTT

V gene: TRBV18
J gene: TRBJ1-1
D gene: .
clone size: .
CDR3 protein: CASSPPQGSTEAFF
CDR3 DNA: TGTGCCAGCTCACCACCCCAGGGTTCCACTGAAGCTTTCTTT

V gene: TRBV25-1
J gene: TRBJ1-6
D gene: .
clone size: .
CDR3 protein: CASLQTDNSPLHF
CDR3 DNA: TGTGCCAGCCTTCAGACAGATAATTCACCCCTCCACTTT

V gene: TRBV5-1
J gene: TRBJ2-7
D gene: TRBD1
clone size: .
CDR3 protein: CASSLAQGAAYEQYF
CDR3 DNA: TGCGCCAGCAGCTTGGCCCAGGGGGCGGCCTACGAGCAGTACTTC

V gene: TRBV7-2
J gene: TRBJ1-1
D gene: .
clone size: .
CDR3 protein: CASSLLRMNTEAFF
CDR3 DNA: TGTGCCAGCAGCTTACTCAGGATGAACACTGAAGCTTTCTTT

V gene: TRBV28
J gene: TRBJ2-7
D gene: .
clone size: .
CDR3 protein: CASSHPPRDIYEQYF
CDR3 DNA: TGTGCCAGCAGTCACCCACCCCGGGACATCTACGAGCAGTACTTC

V gene: TRBV6-6
J gene: TRBJ2-7
D gene: TRBD1
clone size: .
CDR3 protein: CASSKKGDSSYEQYF
CDR3 DNA: TGTGCCAGCAGTAAAAAAGGGGACAGCTCCTACGAGCAGTACTTC

V gene: TRBV5-1
J gene: TRBJ1-2
D gene: .
clone size: once
CDR3 protein: CASSPMSNGYTF
CDR3 DNA: TGCGCCAGCAGCCCAATGAGCAATGGCTACACCTTC

V gene: TRBV19
J gene: TRBJ1-4
D gene: TRBD1
clone size: few
CDR3 protein: CASSAYLGQSNEKLFF
CDR3 DNA: TGTGCCAGTAGTGCTTATCTGGGACAGAGTAATGAAAAACTGTTTTTT

V gene: TRBV27
J gene: TRBJ1-3
D gene: .
clone size: .
CDR3 protein: CASSRGTGNTIYF
CDR3 DNA: TGTGCCAGCAGCCGGGGTACTGGAAACACCATATATTTT

V gene: TRBV3-1/TRBV3-2
J gene: TRBJ1-1
D gene: .
clone size: .
CDR3 protein: CASSRGLMNTEAFF
CDR3 DNA: TGTGCCAGCAGCCGTGGACTGATGAACACTGAAGCTTTCTTT

V gene: TRBV30
J gene: TRBJ1-2
D gene: TRBD1
clone size: once
CDR3 protein: CAGLGQQGGGYTF
CDR3 DNA: TGTGCCGGTTTGGGCCAACAGGGGGGAGGCTACACCTTC

V gene: TRBV2
J gene: TRBJ2-7
D gene: .
clone size: .
CDR3 protein: CATTPRLTNYEQYF
CDR3 DNA: TGTGCCACCACCCCGCGGCTTACTAACTACGAGCAGTACTTC

V gene: TRBV18
J gene: TRBJ2-3
D gene: .
clone size: .
CDR3 protein: CASSPETRNTDTQYF
CDR3 DNA: TGTGCCAGCTCACCGGAGACTCGAAACACAGATACGCAGTATTTT

V gene: TRBV7-8
J gene: TRBJ1-6
D gene: .
clone size: .
CDR3 protein: CASSLVYAQGNSYNSPLHF
CDR3 DNA: TGTGCCAGCAGCTTAGTATATGCCCAGGGCAACTCCTATAATTCACCCCTCCACTTT

V gene: TRBV5-1
J gene: TRBJ2-3
D gene: TRBD2
clone size: .
CDR3 protein: CASSLVLAGLSTDTQYF
CDR3 DNA: TGCGCCAGCAGCTTGGTCCTAGCGGGGCTAAGCACAGATACGCAGTATTTT

V gene: TRBV14
J gene: TRBJ1-2
D gene: TRBD1
clone size: .
CDR3 protein: CASSVQGAGGYTF
CDR3 DNA: TGTGCCAGCAGCGTACAGGGGGCGGGCGGCTACACCTTC

V gene: TRBV4-2
J gene: TRBJ2-7
D gene: .
clone size: .
CDR3 protein: CASSQRLESSYEQYF
CDR3 DNA: TGTGCCAGCAGCCAGCGACTAGAGAGCTCCTACGAGCAGTACTTC

V gene: TRBV10-2
J gene: TRBJ2-1
D gene: TRBD2
clone size: once
CDR3 protein: CASSGTRLAASYNEQFF
CDR3 DNA: TGCGCCAGCAGTGGGACGAGACTAGCGGCGTCCTACAATGAGCAGTTCTTC

V gene: TRBV30
J gene: TRBJ1-2
D gene: TRBD1
clone size: few
CDR3 protein: CASPGQGNYGYTF
CDR3 DNA: TGTGCCTCCCCGGGACAGGGTAACTATGGCTACACCTTC

V gene: TRBV27
J gene: TRBJ1-5
D gene: .
clone size: .
CDR3 protein: CASSPDRIGPNQPQHF
CDR3 DNA: TGTGCCAGCAGCCCCGACAGGATTGGTCCCAATCAGCCCCAGCATTTT

V gene: TRBV4-1
J gene: TRBJ1-5
D gene: .
clone size: few
CDR3 protein: CASRRSARWETNQPQHF
CDR3 DNA: TGCGCCAGCAGGAGGTCTGCGCGGTGGGAGACAAATCAGCCCCAGCATTTT

V gene: TRBV7-6
J gene: TRBJ2-3
D gene: TRBD1
clone size: .
CDR3 protein: CASSGRDRPTGDTQYF
CDR3 DNA: TGTGCCAGCAGCGGTCGGGACAGGCCAACGGGAGATACGCAGTATTTT

V gene: TRBV4-1
J gene: TRBJ1-1
D gene: TRBD1
clone size: .
CDR3 protein: CASSEWTGVGTEAFF
CDR3 DNA: TGCGCCAGCAGCGAATGGACAGGGGTGGGCACTGAAGCTTTCTTT

V gene: TRBV7-9
J gene: TRBJ1-2
D gene: TRBD1
clone size: .
CDR3 protein: CASSSQGVANYGYTF
CDR3 DNA: TGTGCCAGCAGCTCGCAGGGGGTAGCTAACTATGGCTACACCTTC

V gene: TRBV5-1
J gene: TRBJ1-4
D gene: TRBD1
clone size: .
CDR3 protein: CASSLTGGEGEKLFF
CDR3 DNA: TGCGCCAGCAGCCTGACAGGGGGCGAGGGTGAAAAACTGTTTTTT

V gene: TRBV28
J gene: TRBJ1-1
D gene: .
clone size: .
CDR3 protein: CASSLPGIEAFF
CDR3 DNA: TGTGCCAGCAGTTTACCGGGGATTGAAGCTTTCTTT

V gene: TRBV21-1
J gene: TRBJ2-5
D gene: .
clone size: .
CDR3 protein: CASSQGRGQETQYF
CDR3 DNA: TGTGCCAGCAGCCAGGGTAGGGGACAAGAGACCCAGTACTTC

V gene: TRBV5-1
J gene: TRBJ1-2
D gene: .
clone size: .
CDR3 protein: CASSFELNYGYTF
CDR3 DNA: TGCGCCAGCAGCTTCGAACTGAACTATGGCTACACCTTC

V gene: TRBV30
J gene: TRBJ1-5
D gene: .
clone size: .
CDR3 protein: CAWSASGGNQPQHF
CDR3 DNA: TGTGCCTGGAGTGCGTCTGGGGGGAATCAGCCCCAGCATTTT

V gene: TRBV20-1
J gene: TRBJ2-3
D gene: TRBD2
clone size: .
CDR3 protein: CSASRTRDVADTQYF
CDR3 DNA: TGCAGTGCTAGTCGGACTAGAGATGTGGCAGATACGCAGTATTTT